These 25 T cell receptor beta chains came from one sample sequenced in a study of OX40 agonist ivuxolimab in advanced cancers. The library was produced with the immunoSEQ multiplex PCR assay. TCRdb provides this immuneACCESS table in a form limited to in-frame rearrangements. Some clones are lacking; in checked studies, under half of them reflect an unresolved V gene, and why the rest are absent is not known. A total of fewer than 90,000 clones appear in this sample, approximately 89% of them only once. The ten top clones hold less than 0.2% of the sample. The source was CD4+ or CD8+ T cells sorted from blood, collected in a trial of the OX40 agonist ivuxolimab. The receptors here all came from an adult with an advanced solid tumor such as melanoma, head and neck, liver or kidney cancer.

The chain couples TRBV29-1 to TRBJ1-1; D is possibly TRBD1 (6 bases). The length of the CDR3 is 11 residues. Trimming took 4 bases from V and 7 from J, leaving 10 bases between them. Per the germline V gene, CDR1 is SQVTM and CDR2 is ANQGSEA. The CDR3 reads CSVGGRGEAFF. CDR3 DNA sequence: TGCAGCGTTGGTGGCAGGGGTGAAGCTTTCTTT.

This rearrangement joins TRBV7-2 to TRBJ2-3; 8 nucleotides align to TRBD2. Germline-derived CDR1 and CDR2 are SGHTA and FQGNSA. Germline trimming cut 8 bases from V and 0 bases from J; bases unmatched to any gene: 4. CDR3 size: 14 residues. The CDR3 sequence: CASRLATSTDTQYF. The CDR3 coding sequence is TGTGCCAGCCGACTAGCGACTAGCACAGATACGCAGTATTTT.

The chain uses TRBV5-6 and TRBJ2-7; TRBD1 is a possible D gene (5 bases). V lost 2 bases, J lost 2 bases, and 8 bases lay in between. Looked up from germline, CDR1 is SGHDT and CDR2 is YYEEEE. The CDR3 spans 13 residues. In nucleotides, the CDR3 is TGTGCCAGCAGCTTACCAGGGCCCTACGAGCAGTACTTC. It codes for CASSLPGPYEQYF. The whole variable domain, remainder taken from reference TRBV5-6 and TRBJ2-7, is DAGVTQSPTHLIKTRGQQVTLRCSPKSGHDTVSWYQQALGQGPQFIFQYYEEEERQRGNFPDRFSGHQFPNYSSELNVNALLLGDSALYLCASSLPGPYEQYFGPGTRLTVT.

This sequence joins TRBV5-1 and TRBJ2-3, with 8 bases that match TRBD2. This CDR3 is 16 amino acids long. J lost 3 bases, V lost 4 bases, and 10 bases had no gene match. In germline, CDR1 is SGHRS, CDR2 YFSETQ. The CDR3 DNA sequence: TGCGCCAGCAGCCCCGGAGGGAGCGGGGGAACAGATACGCAGTATTTT. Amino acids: CASSPGGSGGTDTQYF.

CDR3 amino acids: CSVQSRYGYTF. The CDR3 DNA sequence: TGCAGTGTCCAAAGCCGTTATGGCTACACCTTC. The chain uses TRBV20-1 and TRBJ1-2; no firm D call. V was clipped by 7 bases and J by 5 bases, with 11 bases between them. CDR1 is DFQATT, CDR2 SNEGSKA, per germline (reference sequence). The CDR3 contains 11 residues.

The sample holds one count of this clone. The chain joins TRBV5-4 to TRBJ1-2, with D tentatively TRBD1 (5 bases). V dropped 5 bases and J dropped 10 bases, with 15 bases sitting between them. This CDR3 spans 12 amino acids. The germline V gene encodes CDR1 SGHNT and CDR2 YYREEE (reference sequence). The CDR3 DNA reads TGTGCCAGCAGTTTTACGGGGGGTACCTACACCTTC. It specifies CASSFTGGTYTF.

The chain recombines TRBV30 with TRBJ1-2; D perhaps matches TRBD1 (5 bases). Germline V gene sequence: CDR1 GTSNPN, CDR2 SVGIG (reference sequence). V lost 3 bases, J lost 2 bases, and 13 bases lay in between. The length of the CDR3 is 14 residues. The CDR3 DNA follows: TGTGCCTGGAGCGAGGGACGAGGCAACTATGGCTACACCTTC. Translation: CAWSEGRGNYGYTF.

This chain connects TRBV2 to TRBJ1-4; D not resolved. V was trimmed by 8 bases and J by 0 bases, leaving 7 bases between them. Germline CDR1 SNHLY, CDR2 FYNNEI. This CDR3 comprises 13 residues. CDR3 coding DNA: TGTGCCAGCGAAGATGCAACTAATGAAAAACTGTTTTTT. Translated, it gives CASEDATNEKLFF.

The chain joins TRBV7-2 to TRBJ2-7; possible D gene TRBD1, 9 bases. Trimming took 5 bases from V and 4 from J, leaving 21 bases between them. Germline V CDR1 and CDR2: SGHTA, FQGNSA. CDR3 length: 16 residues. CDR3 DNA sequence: TGTGCCAGCAGCCGGGGGGGCGGGACAGGGTCATACGAGCAGTACGTC. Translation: CASSRGGGTGSYEQYV.

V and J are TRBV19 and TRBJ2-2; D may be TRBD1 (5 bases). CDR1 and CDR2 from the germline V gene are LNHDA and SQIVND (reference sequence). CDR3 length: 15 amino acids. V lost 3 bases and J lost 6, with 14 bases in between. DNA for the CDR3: TGTGCCAGTAGTATTCGACAGTCCCCGGCCGGGGAGCTGTTTTTT. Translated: CASSIRQSPAGELFF.

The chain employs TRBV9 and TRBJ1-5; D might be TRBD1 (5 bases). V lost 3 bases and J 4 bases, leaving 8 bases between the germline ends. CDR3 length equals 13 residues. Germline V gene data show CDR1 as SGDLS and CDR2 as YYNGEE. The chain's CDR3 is CASSAQGNQPQHF. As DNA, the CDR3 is TGTGCCAGCAGCGCCCAGGGTAATCAGCCCCAGCATTTT.

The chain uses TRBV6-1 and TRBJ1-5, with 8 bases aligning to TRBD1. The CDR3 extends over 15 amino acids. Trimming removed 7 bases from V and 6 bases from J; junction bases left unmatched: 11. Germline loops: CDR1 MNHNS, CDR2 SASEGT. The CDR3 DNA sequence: TGTGCCAGCACCGCGAGGCAGGGGGCAGGTCAGCCCCAGCATTTT. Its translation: CASTARQGAGQPQHF.

CDR3 bases: TGTGCCAGCAGCTTAGGAGGGACAGCAGAACCCTATGGCTACACCTTC. Residues: CASSLGGTAEPYGYTF. J is TRBJ1-2 and V is TRBV7-9, with 7 bases fitting TRBD1. Germline CDR1 is SEHNR and CDR2 is FQNEAQ (reference sequence). V trimming: 1 base; J trimming: 4 bases; junction bases outside the gene matches: 9. This CDR3 has 16 amino acids.

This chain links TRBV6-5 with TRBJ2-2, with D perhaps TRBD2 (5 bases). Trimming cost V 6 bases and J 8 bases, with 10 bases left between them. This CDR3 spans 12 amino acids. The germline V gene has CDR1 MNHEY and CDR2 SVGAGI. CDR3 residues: CASRRTGGELFF. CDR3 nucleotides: TGTGCCAGCAGACGGACTGGAGGGGAGCTGTTTTTT.

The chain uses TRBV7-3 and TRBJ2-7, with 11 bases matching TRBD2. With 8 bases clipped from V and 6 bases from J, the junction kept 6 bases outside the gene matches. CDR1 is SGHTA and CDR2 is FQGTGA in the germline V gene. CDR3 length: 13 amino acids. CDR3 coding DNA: TGTGCCAGCTCTAGCGGGAGGACGTCCGAGCAGTACTTC. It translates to CASSSGRTSEQYF. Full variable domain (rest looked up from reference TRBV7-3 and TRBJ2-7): GAGVSQTPSNKVTEKGKYVELRCDPISGHTALYWYRQSLGQGPEFLIYFQGTGAADDSGLPNDRFFAVRPEGSVSTLKIQRTERGDSAVYLCASSSGRTSEQYFGPGTRLTVT.

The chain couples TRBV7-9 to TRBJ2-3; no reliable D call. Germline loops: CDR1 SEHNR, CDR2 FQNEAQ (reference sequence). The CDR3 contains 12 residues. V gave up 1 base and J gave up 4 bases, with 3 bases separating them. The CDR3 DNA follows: TGTGCCAGCAGCTTAGAATCAGATACGCAGTATTTT. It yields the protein CASSLESDTQYF. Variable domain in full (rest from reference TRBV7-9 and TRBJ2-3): DTGVSQNPRHKITKRGQNVTFRCDPISEHNRLYWYRQTLGQGPEFLTYFQNEAQLEKSRLLSDRFSAERPKGSFSTLEIQRTEQGDSAMYLCASSLESDTQYFGPGTRLTVL.

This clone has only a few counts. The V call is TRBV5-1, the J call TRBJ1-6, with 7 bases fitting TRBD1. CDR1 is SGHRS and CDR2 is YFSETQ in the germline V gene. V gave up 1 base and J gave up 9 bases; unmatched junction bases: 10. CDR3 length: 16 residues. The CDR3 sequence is CASSLSLSGGSSPLHF. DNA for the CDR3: TGCGCCAGCAGCTTGTCCCTGTCAGGGGGAAGTTCACCCCTCCACTTT.

This chain's CDR3 is CASSSLTATNEKLFF. The CDR3 DNA sequence: TGCGCCAGCAGCTCTCTGACAGCAACTAATGAAAAACTGTTTTTT. The chain is built from TRBV4-1 and TRBJ1-4, with D possibly matching TRBD1 (5 bases). The germline V and J ends were trimmed by 5 bases and 0 bases, with 10 bases remaining between them. The CDR3 contains 15 residues. Germline values: CDR1 MGHRA, CDR2 YSYEKL.

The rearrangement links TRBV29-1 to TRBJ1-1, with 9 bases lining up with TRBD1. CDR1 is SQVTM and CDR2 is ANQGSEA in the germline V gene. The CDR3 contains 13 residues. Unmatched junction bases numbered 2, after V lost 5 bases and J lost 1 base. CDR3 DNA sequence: TGCAGCGTTCGGACAGGGGCGAACACTGAAGCTTTCTTT. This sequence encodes CSVRTGANTEAFF.

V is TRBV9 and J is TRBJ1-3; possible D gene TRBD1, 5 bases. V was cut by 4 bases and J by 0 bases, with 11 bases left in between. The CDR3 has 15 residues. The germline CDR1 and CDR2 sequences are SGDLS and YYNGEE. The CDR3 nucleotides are TGTGCCAGCAGCCCCATGGGGCTCTCTGGAAACACCATATATTTT. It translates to CASSPMGLSGNTIYF.

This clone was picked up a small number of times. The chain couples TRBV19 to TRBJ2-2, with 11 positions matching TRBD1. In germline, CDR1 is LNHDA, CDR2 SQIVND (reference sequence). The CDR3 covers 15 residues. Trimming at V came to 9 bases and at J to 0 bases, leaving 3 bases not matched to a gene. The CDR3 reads CASGQGASNTGELFF. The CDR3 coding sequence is TGTGCCAGCGGACAGGGGGCGTCGAACACCGGGGAGCTGTTTTTT.

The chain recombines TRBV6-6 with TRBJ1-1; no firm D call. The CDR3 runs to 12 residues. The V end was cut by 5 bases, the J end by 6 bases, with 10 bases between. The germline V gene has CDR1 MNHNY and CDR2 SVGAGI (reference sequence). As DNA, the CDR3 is TGTGCCAGCAGTAAAAACAGAGCTGAAGCTTTCTTT. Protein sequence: CASSKNRAEAFF.

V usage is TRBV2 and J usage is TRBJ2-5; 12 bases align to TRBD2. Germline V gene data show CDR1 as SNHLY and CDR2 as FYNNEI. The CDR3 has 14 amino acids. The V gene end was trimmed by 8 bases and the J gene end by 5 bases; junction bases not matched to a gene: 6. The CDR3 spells CASLLAGGLETQYF. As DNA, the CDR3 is TGTGCCAGCCTACTAGCGGGAGGCCTGGAGACCCAGTACTTC.

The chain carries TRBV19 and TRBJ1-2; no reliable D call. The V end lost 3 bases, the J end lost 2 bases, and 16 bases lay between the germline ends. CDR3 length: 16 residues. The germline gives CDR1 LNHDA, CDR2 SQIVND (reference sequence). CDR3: CASSIAQRPENYGYTF. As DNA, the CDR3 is TGTGCCAGTAGTATCGCCCAGAGGCCGGAGAACTATGGCTACACCTTC.

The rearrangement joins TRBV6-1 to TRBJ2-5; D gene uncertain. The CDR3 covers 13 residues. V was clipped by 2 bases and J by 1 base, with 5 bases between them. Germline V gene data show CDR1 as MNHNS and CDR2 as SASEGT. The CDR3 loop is CASSEIPQETQYF. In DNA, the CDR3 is TGTGCCAGCAGTGAAATACCCCAAGAGACCCAGTACTTC.